These 26 T cell receptor beta chains originate from one sample sequenced in a study of cytomegalovirus exposure and HLA in healthy donors. The PCR made use of 60 Vbeta and 13 Jbeta primers. The data were produced by immunoSEQ multiplex PCR, yet TCRdb's version contains in-frame clones alone and is incomplete. The table lists approximately 210,000 clones, 75% to 85% of them singletons. The material sequenced was PBMCs. The source is a girl aged 5 to 17 in good health and CMV-seropositive.

This clone showed up just a few times. The chain employs TRBV19 and TRBJ2-1; 9 positions match TRBD2. Germline V gives CDR1 LNHDA, CDR2 SQIVND (reference sequence). CDR3 length: 15 amino acids. V shed 4 bases and J 7 bases; nucleotides not matched to a gene: 8. CDR3 sequence reads: CASSTQRGAWNEQFF. The CDR3 bases are TGTGCCAGTAGTACGCAGCGGGGGGCATGGAATGAGCAGTTCTTC.

The chain carries TRBV19 and TRBJ1-4; no definite D call. Trimming stripped 3 bases from V and 7 bases from J, with 15 bases between. Germline lookup yields CDR1 LNHDA and CDR2 SQIVND (reference sequence). CDR3 length equals 15 residues. CDR3 in amino acids: CASSIREGGAEKLFF. As DNA, the CDR3 is TGTGCCAGTAGTATTAGAGAGGGCGGTGCTGAAAAACTGTTTTTT.

The chain combines TRBV18 with TRBJ2-7, with 7 bases lining up with TRBD1. The CDR3 runs 15 residues. CDR1 and CDR2 (germline): KGHSH, LQKENI. J was trimmed by 6 bases and V by 6 bases; bases with no gene match: 14. This CDR3 is CASSPNTGAPLEQYF. The CDR3 DNA sequence: TGTGCCAGCTCGCCCAATACAGGGGCCCCCCTCGAGCAGTACTTC.

The chain links TRBV4-1 to TRBJ2-1; TRBD2 matches at 11 bases. Germline lookup yields CDR1 MGHRA and CDR2 YSYEKL. CDR3 size: 15 residues. V lost 4 bases and J lost 4; bases outside the gene matches: 3. CDR3 region: CASSPGTSGYNEQFF. The CDR3 bases are TGCGCCAGCAGCCCCGGGACTAGCGGTTACAATGAGCAGTTCTTC.

The V gene is TRBV5-6, the J gene TRBJ1-2; unclear D gene. The V end was cut by 0 bases, the J end by 4 bases, with 7 bases between. This CDR3 spans 13 amino acids. Germline-derived CDR1 and CDR2 are SGHDT and YYEEEE. The CDR3, as DNA: TGTGCCAGCAGCTTGGGAGAGGCCTATGGCTACACCTTC. It translates to CASSLGEAYGYTF.

V gene TRBV20-1 combines with J gene TRBJ1-2, with D possibly matching TRBD1 (5 bases). Trimming pared 6 bases from V and 7 bases from J, leaving 12 bases between. CDR3 size: 11 residues. The germline V gene has CDR1 DFQATT and CDR2 SNEGSKA (reference sequence). The CDR3 loop is CSASDILGYTF. The CDR3 DNA reads TGCAGTGCCTCGGACATTCTTGGCTACACCTTC.

The rearrangement uses TRBV18 and TRBJ2-7, with 7 nucleotides matching TRBD2. The CDR3 is made up of 13 amino acids. Germline-derived CDR1 and CDR2 are KGHSH and LQKENI. V was pared by 3 bases and J by 5 bases, with 4 bases of the junction left unmatched. DNA for the CDR3: TGTGCCAGCTCACCGGGAGGGGTCGACGAGCAGTACTTC. It encodes CASSPGGVDEQYF.

The chain couples TRBV18 to TRBJ1-1; TRBD1 aligns across 7 bases. The CDR3 sequence is 16 residues long. CDR1 and CDR2 (germline): KGHSH, LQKENI. The junction had 7 bases not matched to a gene; V was cut back by 3 bases and J by 0 bases. CDR3 amino acids: CASSPGQIAMNTEAFF. The DNA for the CDR3 is TGTGCCAGCTCACCGGGACAGATCGCCATGAACACTGAAGCTTTCTTT. Drawing the rest from reference TRBV18 and TRBJ1-1, the complete variable domain is NAGVMQNPRHLVRRRGQEARLRCSPMKGHSHVYWYRQLPEEGLKFMVYLQKENIIDESGMPKERFSAEFPKEGPSILRIQQVVRGDSAAYFCASSPGQIAMNTEAFFGQGTRLTVV.

This clone appeared a few times. The chain uses TRBV4-3 and TRBJ1-2, with 8 positions matching TRBD1. Germline V gene lookup returns CDR1 LGHNA and CDR2 YSLEER. V trimming: 0 bases; J trimming: 4 bases; junction bases outside the gene matches: 7. This CDR3 has 16 amino acids. The CDR3 is CASSQDIGQGGYGYTF. CDR3 bases: TGCGCCAGCAGCCAAGATATCGGACAGGGAGGCTATGGCTACACCTTC.

This sequence joins TRBV5-6 and TRBJ2-3; 7 bases match TRBD2. After removal of 0 bases from V and 14 bases from J, the junction contained 9 bases not matched to a gene. The CDR3 consists of 13 residues. The germline V gene has CDR1 SGHDT and CDR2 YYEEEE. Here the CDR3 DNA reads TGTGCCAGCAGCTTGGGGGACCCCAGGGAGGGGTATTTT. It translates to CASSLGDPREGYF.

The chain carries TRBV10-3 and TRBJ1-2, with 7 bases that match TRBD1. V trimming: 5 bases; J trimming: 6 bases; junction bases outside the gene matches: 3. This CDR3 contains 12 residues. Germline CDR1 is ENHRY and CDR2 is SYGVKD. CDR3: CAISPQGDGYTF. The CDR3 bases are TGTGCCATCAGTCCCCAGGGGGATGGCTACACCTTC.

This sequence joins TRBV7-8 and TRBJ2-4, with TRBD1 matching 10 bases. J was trimmed by 8 bases and V by 0 bases; bases with no gene match: 7. Germline V gene data show CDR1 as SGHVS and CDR2 as FQNEAQ. The CDR3 has 16 residues. The CDR3 nucleotides are TGTGCCAGCAGCTTAGCGACGGGACAGGGGTTAGACATTCAGTACTTC. Translation gives CASSLATGQGLDIQYF.

The chain couples TRBV7-2 to TRBJ1-3; TRBD1 matches 8 bases. This CDR3 comprises 14 residues. V was pared by 5 bases and J by 5 bases, with 5 bases of the junction left unmatched. Germline V gene data show CDR1 as SGHTA and CDR2 as FQGNSA. In nucleotides, the CDR3 is TGTGCCAGCAGCCCCCCAGGGGGCCGAAACACCATATATTTT. The encoded protein is CASSPPGGRNTIYF.

The chain combines TRBV7-9 with TRBJ1-4; D remains ambiguous. This CDR3 is 15 amino acids long. The ends were cut back, 5 bases at V and 0 bases at J, with 10 bases in the middle. Germline V gene data show CDR1 as SEHNR and CDR2 as FQNEAQ (reference sequence). For the CDR3, the DNA is TGTGCCAGCAGCCGGGAATTTGCAACTAATGAAAAACTGTTTTTT. This codes for CASSREFATNEKLFF. Drawing the rest from reference TRBV7-9 and TRBJ1-4, the complete variable domain is DTGVSQNPRHKITKRGQNVTFRCDPISEHNRLYWYRQTLGQGPEFLTYFQNEAQLEKSRLLSDRFSAERPKGSFSTLEIQRTEQGDSAMYLCASSREFATNEKLFFGSGTQLSVL.

The J gene is TRBJ1-5, the V gene TRBV7-8; possibly TRBD1 for D (5 bases). The CDR3 extends over 18 amino acids. Germline values: CDR1 SGHVS, CDR2 FQNEAQ. Trimming removed 0 bases at V and 1 base at J, with 16 bases between. CDR3 coding DNA: TGTGCCAGCAGCTTAGCCGTTAATCATAGACAGAGCAATCAGCCCCAGCATTTT. It translates to CASSLAVNHRQSNQPQHF.

CDR3 sequence reads: CASGEGGEKLFF. In nucleotides, the CDR3 is TGTGCCAGCGGGGAGGGGGGGGAAAAACTGTTTTTT. This chain uses TRBV6-5 with TRBJ1-4; tentative D call: TRBD1 (6 bases). CDR1 is MNHEY and CDR2 is SVGAGI in the germline V gene. The length of the CDR3 is 12 residues. V lost 8 bases to trimming and J lost 8 bases, with 12 bases between them.

The rearrangement joins TRBV30 to TRBJ2-2, with D uncertain. The germline V gene has CDR1 GTSNPN and CDR2 SVGIG (reference sequence). Trimming took off 1 base at V and 7 bases at J, with 7 bases between the two ends. The CDR3 runs to 12 residues. The CDR3 spells CAWSAVGGELFF. The CDR3 DNA sequence: TGTGCCTGGAGTGCGGTTGGCGGGGAGCTGTTTTTT.

In regard to this clone: The CDR3 carries no conserved terminal phenylalanine or tryptophan, so it likely arises from a read error. The DNA is omitted, as the CDR3 cannot be located on it reliably, and the CDR3 follows TCRdb's listing. The genes are TRBV7-2 and TRBJ2-3; the DNA was not compared with TRBD2, the D call given in the table. The CDR3 is 11 amino acids in total, end residues counted. Germline values: CDR1 SGHTA, CDR2 FQGNSA. CDR3: CASSDGASPEV.

This sequence joins TRBV10-1 and TRBJ1-4, with no clear D. Germline values: CDR1 WNHNN, CDR2 SYGVQD (reference sequence). Trimming left V 3 bases short and J 0 bases short, with 8 bases between. CDR3 size: 15 residues. The CDR3 DNA reads TGCGCCAGCAGTGACGGAGCTGCAACTAATGAAAAACTGTTTTTT. It encodes CASSDGAATNEKLFF.

The CDR3 loop is CASSLTRTNSPLHF. The CDR3 bases are TGTGCCAGCAGTCTGACAAGAACTAATTCACCCCTCCACTTT. The V call is TRBV11-2, the J call TRBJ1-6; D is ambiguous. In germline, CDR1 is SGHAT, CDR2 FQNNGV. The CDR3 contains 14 residues. V was shortened by 6 bases and J by 6 bases, with 12 bases between the two germline ends.

The CDR3 region is CASSLPHRGQETQYF. The DNA of the CDR3 is TGTGCCAGCAGCCTCCCCCACAGGGGCCAAGAGACCCAGTACTTC. The genes are TRBV11-3 and TRBJ2-5; 7 nucleotides match TRBD1. With V trimmed by 5 bases and J by 1 base, 7 bases remained unmatched. The CDR3 contains 15 residues. CDR1 and CDR2 (germline): SGHNT, YENEEA. The variable domain in full, completed from reference TRBV11-3 and TRBJ2-5, reads EAGVVQSPRYKIIEKKQPVAFWCNPISGHNTLYWYLQNLGQGPELLIRYENEEAVDDSQLPKDRFSAERLKGVDSTLKIQPAELGDSAVYLCASSLPHRGQETQYFGPGTRLLVL.

The V and J genes are TRBV6-5 and TRBJ1-1, with TRBD1 matching 9 bases. Trimming at V came to 6 bases and at J to 3 bases, leaving 8 bases not matched to a gene. CDR3 length: 15 residues. Germline-derived CDR1 and CDR2 are MNHEY and SVGAGI. For the CDR3, the DNA is TGTGCCAGCAGCCAACAGGGGGCATGGTACACTGAAGCTTTCTTT. Its translation is CASSQQGAWYTEAFF.

This clone was picked up one time. At one end the junction does not follow the germline gene, possibly because of a read error. This rearrangement joins TRBV11-2 to TRBJ2-7; possibly TRBD1 for D (6 bases). CDR3 length equals 15 residues. Germline V gives CDR1 SGHAT, CDR2 FQNNGV. The CDR3 bases are TGTGCCAGCAGCTTACAATCGACAGGTTCCTGCGAGCAGTACTTC. Amino acids: CASSLQSTGSCEQYF.

CDR3 DNA sequence: TGTGCCAGCACAGCAAGGGGGGGGGCCGATACGCAGTATTTT. Translating it yields CASTARGGADTQYF. The rearrangement links TRBV6-6 to TRBJ2-3; D possibly corresponds to TRBD2 (7 bases). The germline V gene has CDR1 MNHNY and CDR2 SVGAGI (reference sequence). Trimming pared 7 bases from V and 6 bases from J, leaving 17 bases between. CDR3 length: 14 amino acids.

V gene TRBV7-9 combines with J gene TRBJ2-5; tentatively, D is TRBD1 (7 bases). From germline, CDR1 is SEHNR and CDR2 FQNEAQ (reference sequence). The CDR3 length is 14 residues. The V gene lost 0 bases and the J gene lost 4 bases, with 9 bases spanning the gap. The CDR3 DNA is TGTGCCAGCAGCTTAGCCCAGGGGGGAGAGACCCAGTACTTC. Translated, it gives CASSLAQGGETQYF.

The CDR3 loop reads CASSPAGRGAYEQYF. In DNA form, the CDR3 reads TGTGCCAGCAGTCCCGCCGGGCGGGGGGCCTACGAGCAGTACTTC. The rearrangement joins TRBV6-5 to TRBJ2-7, with 8 nucleotides matching TRBD2. The CDR3 length is 15 residues. The V gene's germline CDR1 is MNHEY and CDR2 SVGAGI. The junction had 8 bases not matched to a gene; V was cut back by 5 bases and J by 2 bases.